A single TCR beta chain is shown here with its context. Its matching antigen is unknown. The sample comes from a study of vaccination and CD4 T cells after COVID-19. Study-level information: Convalescent patients had positive nasal swab PCR results for SARS-CoV-2. Disease was mild in about nine and severe in one. Findings and caveats of the study: The cohort comprised relatively few convalescent patients, and no early post-infection timepoints were analyzed.

Treatment specified: roughly 10-day PBMC culture with coronavirus spike peptide pools or control peptides (ViraFEST assay). Positive PCR dates spanned March to December 2020, predating US Alpha, Beta and Delta variants. The authors isolated CD4+ T cells by negative selection after 10 days of culture. Cultured CD4+ T cell DNA was sequenced using the Oncomine TCR Beta short-read assay. One entry per CDR3 protein results from TCRdb running MiXCR on the PCR reads. Found here are several thousand distinct CDR3 sequences, 66% of them singletons; the top ten hold 22%. This TCR was sampled from a human donor who had recovered from COVID-19. Sequencing used CD4+ T cells from blood, cultured in vitro.

CDR3 in DNA: TGTACCAGCAGCACGCAGACAGGATGGAATCAGCCCCAGCATTTT. Protein: CTSSTQTGWNQPQHF. The chain joins TRBV7-2 to TRBJ1-5, with D possibly TRBD1 on 6 matching bases. Germline assignment: CDR1 SGHTA and CDR2 FQGNSA. V gave up 5 bases and J gave up 4 bases, with 15 bases separating them. CDR3 length equals 15 residues.